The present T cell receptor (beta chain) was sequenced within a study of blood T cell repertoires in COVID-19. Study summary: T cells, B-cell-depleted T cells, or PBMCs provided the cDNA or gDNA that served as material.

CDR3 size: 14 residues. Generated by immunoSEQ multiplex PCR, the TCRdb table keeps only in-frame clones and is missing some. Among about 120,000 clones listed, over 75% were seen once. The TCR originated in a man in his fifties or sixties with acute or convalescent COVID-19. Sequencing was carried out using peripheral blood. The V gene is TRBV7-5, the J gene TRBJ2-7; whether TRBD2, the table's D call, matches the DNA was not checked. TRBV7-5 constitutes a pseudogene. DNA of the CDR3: TGTGTCAGAAGCTTAGCGGAGGGAGAGGACGAGCAGTACTTC. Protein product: CVRSLAEGEDEQYF.